This TCR beta chain is drawn from a study of OX40 agonist ivuxolimab in advanced cancers. About the research overall: The patients got ivuxolimab, which is an agonistic anti-OX40 (CD134) antibody. Of the patients, three showed partial responses, one with hepatocellular carcinoma and two with cutaneous melanoma.

This clone appeared a few times. This CDR3 comprises 16 residues. With V trimmed by 7 bases and J by 4 bases, 12 bases remained unmatched. Germline V CDR1 and CDR2: SNHLY, FYNNEI. Blood was sampled at baseline, cycle 4 day 1, and cycle 7 day 1. Using immunoSEQ multiplex PCR, the repertoire was profiled, and TCRdb retains in-frame clones only, with some absent. The sample has about 62,000 clones, around 84% seen once; the top ten hold more than 3%. The material sequenced was CD4+ or CD8+ T cells sorted from blood, taken in a trial of the OX40 agonist ivuxolimab. The chain uses TRBV2 and TRBJ2-1; 8 bases agree with TRBD2. The receptor's source is an adult with an advanced solid tumor such as melanoma, head and neck, liver or kidney cancer. The CDR3: CASTETSQRGYNEQFF. CDR3 DNA sequence: TGTGCCAGCACCGAAACATCCCAGCGGGGGTACAATGAGCAGTTCTTC.